These T cell receptor beta chains were read from a single sample in a study of cytomegalovirus exposure and HLA in healthy donors. Sequencing was performed with immunoSEQ multiplex PCR; in TCRdb, only in-frame clones are kept and a portion is missing. Counted here are under 200,000 clones, roughly 80% occurring once; the ten biggest clones make up 3.1%. Sequenced material: PBMCs. The origin of the receptors is a female donor in good health and CMV-seronegative. CDR3s include the opening cysteine and the closing phenylalanine or tryptophan. The order of the fields is clone size, V gene, D gene, J gene, CDR3 protein, CDR3 DNA. A D gene is named only where the DNA matches it firmly. Clone size, where shown, is once, few, many, or a class for clones that have expanded.

clone_size: -; v_call: TRBV27; d_call: TRBD2; j_call: TRBJ2-3; cdr3_aa: CASSLGGTSGTDTQYF; cdr3_nt: TGTGCCAGCAGTTTGGGGGGGACTAGCGGCACAGATACGCAGTATTTT
clone_size: -; v_call: TRBV7-3; d_call: TRBD1; j_call: TRBJ2-7; cdr3_aa: CASSLGSGGPSSYEQYF; cdr3_nt: TGTGCCAGCAGCTTAGGGTCAGGGGGCCCCTCCTCCTACGAGCAGTACTTC
clone_size: -; v_call: TRBV18; d_call: -; j_call: TRBJ1-5; cdr3_aa: CASSPEGVSNQPQHF; cdr3_nt: TGTGCCAGCTCACCGGAAGGGGTCAGCAATCAGCCCCAGCATTTT
clone_size: -; v_call: TRBV5-8; d_call: -; j_call: TRBJ2-3; cdr3_aa: CASLSFPDTQYF; cdr3_nt: TGTGCCAGCCTCTCGTTCCCGGATACGCAGTATTTT
clone_size: once; v_call: TRBV7-9; d_call: TRBD1; j_call: TRBJ2-7; cdr3_aa: CASSLGQGASVEQYF; cdr3_nt: TGTGCCAGCAGCCTAGGGCAGGGGGCTTCAGTCGAGCAGTACTTC
clone_size: -; v_call: TRBV6-1; d_call: TRBD1; j_call: TRBJ1-2; cdr3_aa: CAGSPGQGFGYTF; cdr3_nt: TGTGCCGGATCACCGGGACAGGGGTTTGGCTACACCTTC
clone_size: -; v_call: TRBV28; d_call: TRBD2; j_call: TRBJ2-3; cdr3_aa: CASLAGITDTQYF; cdr3_nt: TGTGCCAGCTTAGCGGGGATCACAGATACGCAGTATTTT
clone_size: -; v_call: TRBV11-1; d_call: -; j_call: TRBJ1-3; cdr3_aa: CASSVDTVSGNTIYF; cdr3_nt: TGTGCCAGCAGCGTCGACACAGTCTCTGGAAACACCATATATTTT
clone_size: few; v_call: TRBV19; d_call: -; j_call: TRBJ1-2; cdr3_aa: CASSIDSVPTPFGYTF; cdr3_nt: TGTGCCAGTAGTATAGACAGCGTCCCCACGCCCTTCGGCTACACCTTC
clone_size: -; v_call: TRBV27; d_call: TRBD2; j_call: TRBJ2-2; cdr3_aa: CASSFLAGGTGELFF; cdr3_nt: TGTGCCAGCAGTTTCTTAGCGGGGGGGACCGGGGAGCTGTTTTTT
clone_size: -; v_call: TRBV7-9; d_call: TRBD1; j_call: TRBJ2-2; cdr3_aa: CASIPNTGAIANTGELFF; cdr3_nt: TGTGCCAGCATCCCCAATACAGGGGCCATTGCGAACACCGGGGAGCTGTTTTTT
clone_size: -; v_call: TRBV30; d_call: -; j_call: TRBJ1-2; cdr3_aa: CAWSLDRPYGYTF; cdr3_nt: TGTGCCTGGAGTCTTGACAGACCCTATGGCTACACCTTC
clone_size: -; v_call: TRBV5-1; d_call: -; j_call: TRBJ2-7; cdr3_aa: CASSTLTPGVGEQYF; cdr3_nt: TGCGCCAGCAGCACGCTGACCCCAGGGGTAGGCGAGCAGTACTTC
clone_size: once; v_call: TRBV27; d_call: TRBD2; j_call: TRBJ2-7; cdr3_aa: CASSILAGVSEQYF; cdr3_nt: TGTGCCAGCAGCATTCTAGCGGGAGTAAGCGAGCAGTACTTC
clone_size: few; v_call: TRBV18; d_call: -; j_call: TRBJ2-7; cdr3_aa: CASSPFGASYEQYF; cdr3_nt: TGTGCCAGCTCACCATTTGGAGCCTCCTACGAGCAGTACTTC
clone_size: -; v_call: TRBV27; d_call: TRBD1; j_call: TRBJ1-1; cdr3_aa: CASERQGALGPEAFF; cdr3_nt: TGTGCCAGCGAACGGCAGGGGGCCCTCGGCCCTGAAGCTTTCTTT
clone_size: -; v_call: TRBV28; d_call: -; j_call: TRBJ1-5; cdr3_aa: CASSYAGAGNQPQHF; cdr3_nt: TGTGCCAGCAGTTATGCGGGGGCGGGCAATCAGCCCCAGCATTTT
clone_size: -; v_call: TRBV19; d_call: TRBD2; j_call: TRBJ2-3; cdr3_aa: CASSFRAGGPVDTQYF; cdr3_nt: TGTGCCAGTAGTTTTCGAGCGGGGGGGCCGGTAGATACGCAGTATTTT
clone_size: -; v_call: TRBV7-3; d_call: TRBD2; j_call: TRBJ2-2; cdr3_aa: CASMERGGRTGELFF; cdr3_nt: TGTGCCAGCATGGAGCGGGGGGGCCGCACCGGGGAGCTGTTTTTT
clone_size: few; v_call: TRBV2; d_call: TRBD2; j_call: TRBJ2-5; cdr3_aa: CASNKRGDGKETQYF; cdr3_nt: TGTGCCAGCAACAAGCGGGGGGATGGCAAAGAGACCCAGTACTTC
clone_size: -; v_call: TRBV5-4; d_call: -; j_call: TRBJ2-4; cdr3_aa: CASSLQGLAKNIQYF; cdr3_nt: TGTGCCAGCAGCTTGCAAGGACTAGCCAAAAACATTCAGTACTTC
clone_size: -; v_call: TRBV7-9; d_call: TRBD1; j_call: TRBJ1-4; cdr3_aa: CASSSDRGAQKLFF; cdr3_nt: TGTGCCAGCAGCTCGGACAGGGGCGCCCAAAAACTGTTTTTT
clone_size: -; v_call: TRBV6-5; d_call: TRBD1; j_call: TRBJ1-5; cdr3_aa: CASSYRGTGPNQPQHF; cdr3_nt: TGTGCCAGCAGCTACAGGGGGACAGGCCCCAATCAGCCCCAGCATTTT
clone_size: few; v_call: TRBV9; d_call: -; j_call: TRBJ1-3; cdr3_aa: CASSVAGWGDAGNTIYF; cdr3_nt: TGTGCCAGCAGCGTAGCGGGCTGGGGAGACGCTGGAAACACCATATATTTT
clone_size: -; v_call: TRBV7-3; d_call: TRBD2; j_call: TRBJ2-3; cdr3_aa: CASSLTLAVTSTDTQYF; cdr3_nt: TGTGCCAGCAGCTTAACTCTAGCGGTAACGAGCACAGATACGCAGTATTTT
clone_size: -; v_call: TRBV4-1; d_call: TRBD1; j_call: TRBJ2-1; cdr3_aa: CASREQGNEQFF; cdr3_nt: TGCGCCAGCAGAGAACAGGGGAATGAGCAGTTCTTC
clone_size: once; v_call: TRBV7-3; d_call: TRBD2; j_call: TRBJ2-2; cdr3_aa: CASSLIAGVDTGELFF; cdr3_nt: TGTGCCAGCAGCTTAATAGCGGGGGTAGACACCGGGGAGCTGTTTTTT